The rows below give T cell receptor beta chains drawn from one sample of a study of blood T cell repertoires in COVID-19. Generated by immunoSEQ multiplex PCR, the TCRdb table keeps only in-frame clones and is missing some. Of just under 150,000 clones detected, roughly 89% appear once; the ten largest clones hold 8.5% to 9.5%. The sample comprised peripheral blood. Receptors were obtained from a woman between 50 and 59 years old with active or convalescent COVID-19. Each CDR3 is given with its conserved first and last residue. D genes are given only for firm matches. For some rows the clone size is stated as once, few or many, or as a class when expanded; others skip it.

clone size,J gene,V gene,D gene,CDR3 protein,CDR3 DNA
NA,TRBJ1-2,TRBV4-3,NA,CASSQDWGQGRGGYTF,TGCGCCAGCAGCCAAGATTGGGGGCAGGGAAGGGGCGGCTACACCTTC
NA,TRBJ1-3,TRBV5-5,NA,CASSQGGDRASGNTIYF,TGTGCCAGCAGCCAAGGCGGCGACAGAGCCTCTGGAAACACCATATATTTT
NA,TRBJ1-6,TRBV19,TRBD1,CASSDPGQGSPLHF,TGTGCCAGTAGTGACCCGGGACAGGGTTCACCCCTCCACTTT
NA,TRBJ1-1,TRBV2,NA,CATCPARGVEAFF,TGTGCCACCTGTCCGGCCAGGGGCGTTGAAGCTTTCTTT
NA,TRBJ1-1,TRBV4-3,NA,CASSRNPQGYGTEAFF,TGCGCCAGCAGCCGGAACCCGCAGGGTTATGGCACTGAAGCTTTCTTT
NA,TRBJ1-1,TRBV19,NA,CASTPGAVNTEAFF,TGTGCCAGTACTCCAGGGGCAGTGAACACTGAAGCTTTCTTT
few,TRBJ1-1,TRBV28,NA,CASTRVEAFF,TGTGCCAGCACACGAGTAGAAGCTTTCTTT
NA,TRBJ2-3,TRBV29-1,TRBD2,CSVPTTSGRASATQYF,TGCAGCGTCCCTACTACTAGCGGGAGGGCTTCAGCTACGCAGTATTTT
NA,TRBJ2-1,TRBV25-1,NA,CASSLEDGGEQFF,TGTGCCAGCAGTCTCGAGGACGGGGGTGAGCAGTTCTTC
NA,TRBJ2-3,TRBV19,TRBD2,CASSIGAGVPDTQYF,TGTGCCAGTAGTATAGGAGCGGGAGTTCCAGATACGCAGTATTTT
NA,TRBJ1-4,TRBV30,TRBD1,CAWGDRVEEKLFF,TGTGCCTGGGGGGACAGGGTGGAGGAAAAACTGTTTTTT
NA,TRBJ1-1,TRBV19,NA,CASSINPGLGTEAFF,TGTGCCAGTAGTATTAATCCAGGGTTAGGTACTGAAGCTTTCTTT
NA,TRBJ1-1,TRBV6-6,NA,CASTKEGYTEAFF,TGTGCCAGCACCAAGGAGGGATACACTGAAGCTTTCTTT
NA,TRBJ1-1,TRBV6-5,NA,CASSYLLRGTEAFF,TGTGCCAGCAGTTACCTCCTCCGGGGCACTGAAGCTTTCTTT
once,TRBJ2-2,TRBV6-2/TRBV6-3,NA,CASSYSSGDTYTGELFF,TGTGCCAGCAGTTACTCCTCAGGGGACACCTACACCGGGGAGCTGTTTTTT
NA,TRBJ2-3,TRBV14,TRBD2,CASSQDRLGLAATDTQYF,TGTGCCAGCAGCCAAGATCGGTTAGGGCTAGCGGCCACAGATACGCAGTATTTT
NA,TRBJ1-1,TRBV20-1,TRBD1,CSASSVRGPFPRRTMNTEAFF,TGCAGTGCTAGTAGTGTCAGGGGGCCGTTTCCGCGCCGGACGATGAACACTGAAGCTTTCTTT
NA,TRBJ1-1,TRBV28,NA,CASSLHTTGMNTEAFF,TGTGCCAGCAGTTTACATACTACAGGGATGAACACTGAAGCTTTCTTT
NA,TRBJ1-6,TRBV30,TRBD1,CAWGTDNSPLHF,TGTGCCTGGGGGACAGATAATTCACCCCTCCACTTT
NA,TRBJ2-1,TRBV7-9,TRBD2,CASSLASGRINEQFF,TGTGCCAGCAGCCTGGCTAGCGGGAGAATCAATGAGCAGTTCTTC
NA,TRBJ1-5,TRBV6-1,NA,CASSENPGTRRDQPQHF,TGTGCCAGCAGTGAAAACCCCGGGACACGCCGAGATCAGCCCCAGCATTTT
NA,TRBJ1-3,TRBV9,TRBD1,CASSSPPGDRVGNTIYF,TGTGCCAGCAGCTCCCCTCCGGGGGACAGGGTAGGAAACACCATATATTTT
NA,TRBJ2-5,TRBV7-9,TRBD2,CASSLGTSGRYQETQYF,TGTGCCAGCAGCTTAGGGACTAGCGGGAGATACCAAGAGACCCAGTACTTC
NA,TRBJ1-6,TRBV5-4,NA,CASNAGGNSPLHF,TGTGCCAGCAACGCCGGCGGTAATTCACCCCTCCACTTT
NA,TRBJ2-7,TRBV6-2/TRBV6-3,NA,CASSRQGLDEQYF,TGTGCCAGCAGCCGCCAGGGTTTAGACGAGCAGTACTTC
once,TRBJ2-3,TRBV7-7,TRBD2,CASSYTSGRTDTQYF,TGTGCTAGCAGCTACACTAGCGGGCGCACAGATACGCAGTATTTT
NA,TRBJ1-4,TRBV5-1,NA,CASSLQGQEKLFF,TGCGCCAGCAGCTTGCAGGGGCAGGAAAAACTGTTTTTT
NA,TRBJ1-1,TRBV19,TRBD1,CASSPEPGQENEAFF,TGTGCCAGTAGCCCTGAGCCAGGACAGGAGAATGAAGCTTTCTTT
NA,TRBJ2-7,TRBV2,TRBD2,CASSELAEFYEQYF,TGTGCCAGCAGTGAACTAGCGGAATTCTACGAGCAGTACTTC
NA,TRBJ2-7,TRBV7-8,TRBD2,CASSLVREGSYEQYF,TGTGCCAGCAGCTTAGTACGGGAGGGCTCCTACGAGCAGTACTTC
NA,TRBJ1-1,TRBV7-9,NA,CASSLYELGRTEAFF,TGTGCCAGCAGCTTATACGAATTAGGCAGGACTGAAGCTTTCTTT
NA,TRBJ1-2,TRBV10-3,NA,CAISDLAWTSSERNYGYTF,TGTGCCATCAGTGATCTAGCTTGGACCTCCTCAGAAAGAAACTATGGCTACACCTTC
NA,TRBJ1-3,TRBV12-3/TRBV12-4,NA,CASSLRLATIYF,TGTGCCAGCAGTTTAAGGCTAGCCACCATATATTTT
NA,TRBJ1-1,TRBV28,NA,CASRRGGGRTEAFF,TGTGCCAGCAGACGGGGGGGCGGGCGCACTGAAGCTTTCTTT
NA,TRBJ1-1,TRBV28,NA,CASSFYPGATSTMNTEAFF,TGTGCCAGCAGTTTTTATCCAGGGGCCACATCGACCATGAACACTGAAGCTTTCTTT
few,TRBJ1-3,TRBV4-3,NA,CASSQDAGSGNTIYF,TGCGCCAGCAGCCAAGATGCGGGCTCGGGAAACACCATATATTTT
once,TRBJ2-7,TRBV14,NA,CASSYWDNYEQYF,TGTGCCAGCAGCTACTGGGACAACTACGAGCAGTACTTC
NA,TRBJ1-1,TRBV6-1,TRBD1,CASSEDRGNTEAFF,TGTGCCAGCAGTGAAGACAGGGGAAACACTGAAGCTTTCTTT
NA,TRBJ1-5,TRBV30,NA,CAWSVKGHNQPQHF,TGTGCCTGGAGTGTTAAGGGGCATAATCAGCCCCAGCATTTT
NA,TRBJ2-5,TRBV4-2,TRBD2,CASSQEPGTTGGETQYF,TGTGCCAGCAGCCAAGAACCCGGGACTACTGGGGGAGAGACCCAGTACTTC
NA,TRBJ2-5,TRBV5-4,TRBD2,CASSGGEGETQYF,TGTGCCAGCAGCGGGGGGGAGGGCGAGACCCAGTACTTC
NA,TRBJ2-3,TRBV3-1/TRBV3-2,TRBD2,CASSQEGPLAGVTDTQYF,TGTGCCAGCAGCCAAGAGGGCCCCCTAGCGGGAGTCACAGATACGCAGTATTTT
NA,TRBJ2-5,TRBV14,TRBD1,CASSQTGQGKETQYF,TGTGCCAGCAGCCAAACGGGACAGGGTAAAGAGACCCAGTACTTC
NA,TRBJ1-6,TRBV6-5,TRBD1,CASRGRDSYNSPLHF,TGTGCCAGCAGGGGACGGGACAGCTATAATTCACCCCTCCACTTT
NA,TRBJ2-7,TRBV2,NA,CASKREYEQYF,TGTGCCAGCAAACGGGAGTACGAGCAGTACTTC
NA,TRBJ1-6,TRBV5-1,NA,CASREGNNSPLHF,TGCGCCAGCAGGGAGGGAAATAATTCACCCCTCCACTTT
NA,TRBJ2-3,TRBV28,TRBD2,CASSLGLAIGTDTQYF,TGTGCCAGCAGCCTGGGACTAGCAATAGGCACAGATACGCAGTATTTT
NA,TRBJ1-1,TRBV29-1,TRBD1,CSVEGTGFDTEAFF,TGCAGCGTTGAAGGGACAGGGTTCGACACTGAAGCTTTCTTT
NA,TRBJ1-2,TRBV6-5,NA,CASSSRDQGIYGYTF,TGTGCCAGCAGTTCTCGGGACCAGGGGATTTATGGCTACACCTTC
NA,TRBJ1-2,TRBV19,NA,CASSIANPNYGYTF,TGTGCCAGTAGTATAGCAAATCCTAACTATGGCTACACCTTC
NA,TRBJ2-1,TRBV19,TRBD2,CASSTNDQAGFTNEQQFF,TGTGCCAGTAGTACCAATGACCAAGCGGGATTCACCAATGAGCAGCAGTTCTTC
NA,TRBJ1-2,TRBV6-6,NA,CASRPEEVYGYTF,TGTGCCAGCAGACCAGAGGAGGTCTATGGCTACACCTTC